A single sample gave rise to the 4 T cell receptor beta chains below, sequenced in a study of cytomegalovirus exposure and HLA in healthy donors (TCRdb year 2017). Libraries were made using the immunoSEQ multiplex PCR assay. The multiplex PCR relied on a mix of 60 forward primers for TCR Vbeta segments and 13 reverse primers for TCR Jbeta segments. TCRdb took this table from immuneACCESS and kept in-frame rearrangements with V and J called. Such tables lack part of the clones; where checked against another copy, unresolved V genes explain under half of the gap, and the rest is unexplained. The sample table records 90,000 to 120,000 clones; 70% of these occur just once. Under 13% of the sample belongs to the ten largest clones. Sequencing used PBMCs. These receptor sequences come from a man aged 35-49 years in good health and CMV-seropositive.

This chain joins TRBV19 and TRBJ2-3; D possibly corresponds to TRBD2 (5 bases). CDR1 and CDR2 from the germline V gene are LNHDA and SQIVND (reference sequence). This CDR3 has 13 amino acids. Trimming left V 7 bases short and J 3 bases short, with 11 bases between. CDR3 residues: CASTRDGTDTQYF. The CDR3 nucleotides are TGTGCCAGTACACGGGATGGGACAGATACGCAGTATTTT.

The rearrangement joins TRBV18 to TRBJ2-1, with TRBD1 matching over 10 bases. This CDR3 spans 15 amino acids. CDR1 and CDR2 (germline): KGHSH, LQKENI. After removal of 4 bases from V and 6 bases from J, the junction contained 6 bases not matched to a gene. This CDR3 is CASSRPGQGRNEQFF. DNA for the CDR3: TGTGCCAGCTCACGACCGGGACAGGGGCGCAATGAGCAGTTCTTC.

In regard to this clone: This sample also contains other DNA sequences that code for the same CDR3. In DNA form, the CDR3 reads TGTGCCAGCAGCCAAACACTAGCGGGACTTACGCAGTATTTT. Translating gives CASSQTLAGLTQYF. V and J are TRBV14 and TRBJ2-3; 10 nucleotides agree with TRBD2. V dropped 2 bases and J dropped 8; count of bases not matched to a gene: 4. In germline, CDR1 is SGHDN, CDR2 FVKESK. CDR3 length equals 14 residues.

This sequence joins TRBV13 and TRBJ1-5; 9 bases align to TRBD1. V dropped 4 bases and J dropped 7; count of bases not matched to a gene: 5. The CDR3 spans 14 residues. The germline V gene has CDR1 PRHDT and CDR2 FYEKMQ (reference sequence). The CDR3 DNA reads as TGTGCCAGCAGCTCACAGGGGGCTGGACAGCCCCAGCATTTT. Amino acid sequence: CASSSQGAGQPQHF. The full variable domain, in which reference TRBV13 and TRBJ1-5 provide the parts outside the CDR3, is AAGVIQSPRHLIKEKRETATLKCYPIPRHDTVYWYQQGPGQDPQFLISFYEKMQSDKGSIPDRFSAQQFSDYHSELNMSSLELGDSALYFCASSSQGAGQPQHFGDGTRLSIL.